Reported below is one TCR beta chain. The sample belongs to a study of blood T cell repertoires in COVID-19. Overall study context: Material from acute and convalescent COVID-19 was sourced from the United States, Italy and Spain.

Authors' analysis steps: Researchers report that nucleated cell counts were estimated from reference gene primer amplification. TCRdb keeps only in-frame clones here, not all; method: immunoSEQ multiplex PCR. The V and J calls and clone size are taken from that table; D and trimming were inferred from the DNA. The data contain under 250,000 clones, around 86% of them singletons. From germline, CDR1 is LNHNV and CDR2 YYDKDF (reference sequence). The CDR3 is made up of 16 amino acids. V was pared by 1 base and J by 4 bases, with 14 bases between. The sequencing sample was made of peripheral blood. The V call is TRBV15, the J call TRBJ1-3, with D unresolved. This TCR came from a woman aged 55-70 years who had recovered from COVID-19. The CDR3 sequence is CATSRVLEAPGNTIYF. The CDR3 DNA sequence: TGTGCCACCAGCAGAGTTCTGGAGGCGCCAGGAAACACCATATATTTT.